This T cell receptor beta chain was identified in a study of control samples from healthy donors and cancer patients. Assay used: immunoSEQ multiplex PCR; TCRdb lists only in-frame clones, some missing. The table lists 60,000 to 95,000 clones, over 65% of them singletons. Germline V gene data show CDR1 as MNHEY and CDR2 as SVGAGI. The CDR3 runs 15 residues. J was trimmed by 6 bases and V by 7 bases; bases with no gene match: 6. V gene TRBV6-5 combines with J gene TRBJ1-6, with 10 bases matching TRBD1. The sequenced material came from blood. The origin of this receptor is a man aged 45-60 years in good health. This CDR3 is CASTRQGAGNSPLHF. In DNA, the CDR3 is TGTGCCAGCACCCGACAGGGGGCAGGTAATTCACCCCTCCACTTT.